Below are 18 T cell receptor beta chains sequenced from a single sample in a study of OX40 agonist ivuxolimab in advanced cancers. Measured with immunoSEQ multiplex PCR; TCRdb has only the in-frame clones, and not every one. The sample lists almost 85,000 clones; approximately 86% were seen once. Sequences were derived from CD4+ or CD8+ T cells sorted from blood, sampled in a trial of the OX40 agonist ivuxolimab. Every receptor here comes from an adult with an advanced solid tumor such as melanoma, head and neck, liver or kidney cancer.

The V and J genes are TRBV18 and TRBJ2-7; 8 bases are shared with TRBD1. This CDR3 contains 16 residues. Trimming cost V 6 bases and J 2 bases; bases outside gene matches: 12. Germline V gene sequence: CDR1 KGHSH, CDR2 LQKENI. The CDR3 DNA sequence: TGTGCCAGCTCTCCAAAGGTGGGACAGGTTACCTACGAGCAGTACTTC. Protein product: CASSPKVGQVTYEQYF.

The genes are TRBV4-1 and TRBJ1-2; D is uncertain. V lost 1 base to trimming and J lost 5 bases, with 11 bases between them. CDR3 size: 14 residues. Germline CDR1 and CDR2: MGHRA and YSYEKL. The CDR3 region has the DNA TGCGCCAGCAGCCAAGTCATGATTGAATATGGCTACACCTTC. Translation gives CASSQVMIEYGYTF.

The gene calls are TRBV7-2 and TRBJ2-3; no reliable D call. Trimming shortened V by 1 base and J by 10 bases, and 12 bases separated the two germline ends. The CDR3 covers 13 residues. CDR1 SGHTA and CDR2 FQGNSA come from the germline V gene. CDR3 residues: CASSLVGIRAQYF. CDR3 DNA sequence: TGTGCCAGCAGCTTAGTGGGGATAAGAGCGCAGTATTTT.

This chain uses TRBV9 with TRBJ1-6; possible D gene TRBD1, 6 bases. The V end lost 2 bases, the J end lost 10 bases, and 13 bases lay between the germline ends. Germline V lookup: CDR1 SGDLS, CDR2 YYNGEE. The CDR3 covers 14 residues. The chain's CDR3 is CASSVRQAGSPLHF. The CDR3, as DNA: TGTGCCAGCAGCGTTCGACAGGCCGGATCACCCCTCCACTTT.

This chain joins TRBV18 and TRBJ1-2; no reliable D call. The V and J ends lost 0 bases and 3 bases respectively, with 11 bases between them. CDR1 KGHSH and CDR2 LQKENI come from the germline V gene. The CDR3 loop spans 15 amino acids. The CDR3 sequence is CASSPPKASYYGYTF. The CDR3 DNA follows: TGTGCCAGCTCACCACCGAAAGCCAGTTACTATGGCTACACCTTC.

The chain recombines TRBV5-1 with TRBJ2-2; no definite D call. Germline V gene data show CDR1 as SGHRS and CDR2 as YFSETQ. V was trimmed by 1 base and J by 7 bases, leaving 5 bases between them. CDR3 length: 12 residues. The CDR3 coding sequence is TGCGCCAGCAGCTTGTCCGACGGGGAGCTGTTTTTT. Encoded protein: CASSLSDGELFF.

This chain connects TRBV7-3 to TRBJ2-7, with 11 nucleotides matching TRBD2. The germline gives CDR1 SGHTA, CDR2 FQGTGA. The trim removed 2 bases at V and 7 bases at J, leaving 7 bases unmatched. The CDR3 runs to 15 residues. CDR3 residues: CASSLELAGVGEQYF. CDR3 nucleotides: TGTGCCAGCAGCTTAGAACTAGCGGGAGTGGGTGAGCAGTACTTC. Variable domain in full (rest from reference TRBV7-3 and TRBJ2-7): GAGVSQTPSNKVTEKGKYVELRCDPISGHTALYWYRQSLGQGPEFLIYFQGTGAADDSGLPNDRFFAVRPEGSVSTLKIQRTERGDSAVYLCASSLELAGVGEQYFGPGTRLTVT.

CDR3 loop: CASRDRAANNEQFF. The DNA for the CDR3 is TGTGCCAGTCGAGACAGGGCGGCGAACAATGAGCAGTTCTTC. This chain joins TRBV19 and TRBJ2-1; 7 bases line up with TRBD1. The CDR3 loop spans 14 amino acids. Germline CDR1 LNHDA, CDR2 SQIVND (reference sequence). J was trimmed by 5 bases and V by 8 bases; bases with no gene match: 9.

The gene calls are TRBV6-6 and TRBJ1-2; D unclear. Germline V gene data show CDR1 as MNHNY and CDR2 as SVGAGI (reference sequence). The CDR3 runs 12 residues. V shed 8 bases and J shed 0 bases, with 7 bases lying between them. CDR3 region: CASVRANYGYTF. In DNA form, the CDR3 reads TGTGCCAGCGTGAGAGCTAACTATGGCTACACCTTC.

This sequence joins TRBV29-1 and TRBJ2-1; D is undetermined. Trimming stripped 8 bases from V and 7 bases from J, with 15 bases between. Germline V lookup: CDR1 SQVTM, CDR2 ANQGSEA. The CDR3 has 12 residues. For the CDR3, the DNA is TGCAGCTATACCGTCCAAACTAATGAGCAGTTCTTC. Its protein is CSYTVQTNEQFF.

The gene calls are TRBV30 and TRBJ2-5; a weak D match, TRBD2 (5 bases). Germline V lookup: CDR1 GTSNPN, CDR2 SVGIG (reference sequence). The CDR3 runs to 14 residues. Trimming shortened V by 3 bases and J by 5 bases, and 16 bases separated the two germline ends. The DNA for the CDR3 is TGTGCCTGGAGCGAGGGCTATTCGGGGGAGACCCAGTACTTC. Its protein product is CAWSEGYSGETQYF.

The CDR3 bases are TGTGCCTGGAAAGACCCACGGAGGGAGACCCAGTACTTC. As protein: CAWKDPRRETQYF. The gene calls are TRBV30 and TRBJ2-5, with D maybe TRBD2 (5 bases). Germline assignment: CDR1 GTSNPN and CDR2 SVGIG (reference sequence). Deletions cut 4 bases from V and 5 bases from J, with 14 bases between. The CDR3 length is 13 residues.

The V call is TRBV5-4, the J call TRBJ2-7; TRBD1 matches at 9 bases. The CDR3 consists of 16 residues. Germline CDR1 is SGHNT and CDR2 is YYREEE (reference sequence). V shed 1 base, J shed 4 bases, and the junction held 9 bases outside the gene matches. The CDR3 DNA follows: TGTGCCAGCAGCTTGCCCGAAGGGACAGGGTTGTACGAGCAGTACTTC. Residues: CASSLPEGTGLYEQYF.

The chain joins TRBV7-8 to TRBJ2-7; 12 positions match TRBD2. The ends lost 3 bases at V and 2 bases at J; junction bases unmatched: 14. Germline V gene lookup returns CDR1 SGHVS and CDR2 FQNEAQ. The CDR3 has 19 residues. This CDR3 is CASSFSRASGRAVTYEQYF. The CDR3 DNA sequence: TGTGCCAGCAGCTTCTCAAGGGCTAGCGGGAGGGCCGTTACCTACGAGCAGTACTTC.

The genes are TRBV13 and TRBJ2-5; 7 positions agree with TRBD1. V shed 6 bases, J shed 2 bases, and the junction held 9 bases outside the gene matches. This CDR3 comprises 15 residues. In germline, CDR1 is PRHDT, CDR2 FYEKMQ (reference sequence). DNA of the CDR3: TGTGCCAGCAGGCCCTCCAGGGGGAGACAAGAGACCCAGTACTTC. It is translated as CASRPSRGRQETQYF.

This chain links TRBV30 with TRBJ1-2; D not certain. Germline V gene data show CDR1 as GTSNPN and CDR2 as SVGIG (reference sequence). This CDR3 spans 11 amino acids. The V end lost 5 bases, the J end lost 3 bases, and 7 bases lay between the germline ends. CDR3 sequence (DNA): TGTGCCTGGGGGATATACTATGGCTACACCTTC. Protein: CAWGIYYGYTF.

This chain uses TRBV7-9 with TRBJ2-1; 7 bases match TRBD2. The J segment lost 9 bases and the V segment lost 4 bases, leaving 15 bases of the junction unmatched. Germline V gene data show CDR1 as SEHNR and CDR2 as FQNEAQ (reference sequence). The CDR3 sequence is 16 residues long. For the CDR3, the DNA is TGTGCCAGCAGCTGGATCCCCGGACTAGAAGTAAGTGAGCAGTTCTTC. Encoded protein: CASSWIPGLEVSEQFF.

The chain joins TRBV4-1 to TRBJ1-1, with a possible D match to TRBD1 (6 bases). Per germline, CDR1 MGHRA and CDR2 YSYEKL. This CDR3 is built from 16 residues. The V end lost 2 bases, the J end lost 7 bases, and 20 bases lay between the germline ends. CDR3 in DNA: TGCGCCAGCAGCCAAAGAGGTTTGGGGGCGCCGGGTGAAGCTTTCTTT. Translating it yields CASSQRGLGAPGEAFF.